This T cell receptor beta chain was identified in a study of T cell repertoires in aging, cancer and after chemotherapy. Peripheral blood genomic DNA, not sorted cells or RNA, was the template. The germline V gene encodes CDR1 ENHRY and CDR2 SYGVKD. The V and J ends lost 2 bases and 6 bases, in that order; junction bases with no gene match: 0. The CDR3 has 13 residues. A mixed TRB-A/B primer pool amplified rearranged TRB by multiplex touch-down PCR. One entry per CDR3 protein results from TCRdb running MiXCR on the multiplex PCR reads. The profile shows about 9,300 distinct CDR3 sequences, under 65% of them singletons.

This TCR derives from a human donor in good health. The rearrangement joins TRBV10-3 to TRBJ1-1, with 10 bases that match TRBD1. Sequences were obtained from blood. CDR3 region: CAISEGQGAEAFF. The CDR3 nucleotides read TGTGCCATCAGTGAGGGACAGGGGGCTGAAGCTTTCTTT.